What follows is one T cell receptor (beta chain) and its context. Building of the TCR beta libraries involved iRepertoire HTBI primers and Arm-PCR of CDR3 regions. A single record per CDR3 protein comes from TCRdb applying MiXCR to the multiplex PCR reads. The sample lists 600,000 to 800,000 distinct CDR3 sequences; approximately 31% were seen once. Stated time point: persistent/refractory GD, antithyroid drugs over 5 years with positive TRAb. Researchers made the TCR library from RNA that was extracted from PBMCs. Peripheral blood, around 9 milliliters per patient, was collected in EDTA tubes. Germline CDR1 is LNHDA and CDR2 is SQIVND (reference sequence). J was trimmed by 2 bases and V by 6 bases; bases with no gene match: 10. This CDR3 spans 16 amino acids. This sample is drawn from a study of regulatory T cells in long-lasting Graves disease.

The chain uses TRBV19 and TRBJ2-3; TRBD1 matches 8 bases. The specimen was peripheral blood mononuclear cells (PBMCs), collected when the disease was refractory, from a patient treated with antithyroid drugs. The sequence was obtained from a female donor with Graves disease. This chain's CDR3 is CASRYRGQENTDTQYF. CDR3 coding DNA: TGTGCCAGTAGATATAGGGGACAGGAGAACACAGATACGCAGTATTTT.